A selection of T cell receptor beta chains follows, all from one sample in a study of T cells in pancreatic ductal adenocarcinoma. Produced via immunoSEQ multiplex PCR; TCRdb's table is partial and in-frame only. The data show around 94,000 clones, with about 95% seen just once and roughly 3.1% held by the top ten. The sequenced material came from PBMCs. The receptor set was obtained from a human donor with pancreatic ductal adenocarcinoma. The CDR3 runs from the conserved cysteine through the conserved F or W. D genes are given only for firm matches. Not all rows give a size; the values are once, few, many and, for expanded clones, a class.

d_call	clone_size	v_call	j_call	cdr3_nt	cdr3_aa
TRBD1	.	TRBV5-1	TRBJ2-7	TGCGCCAGCAGCCAGGGACAGGAGAATTCGGAGCAGTACTTC	CASSQGQENSEQYF
.	.	TRBV27	TRBJ2-2	TGTGCCAGCAGTTTCATGGCAGGGGGAGGAACCGGGGAGCTGTTTTTT	CASSFMAGGGTGELFF
TRBD2	.	TRBV5-1	TRBJ2-7	TGCGCCAGCAGCCAAGGACTAGCGGGATACGAGCAGTACTTC	CASSQGLAGYEQYF
TRBD2	.	TRBV19	TRBJ2-1	TGTGCCAGTGCCGGGACTAGCGCCCACAATGAGCAGTTCTTC	CASAGTSAHNEQFF
.	once	TRBV10-3	TRBJ1-4	TGTGCCATCGCTAAGGGGGAGGGCGAAAAACTGTTTTTT	CAIAKGEGEKLFF
.	once	TRBV11-2	TRBJ2-7	TGTGCCAGCAGCCAACAGGGTTACGAGCAGTACTTC	CASSQQGYEQYF
.	once	TRBV27	TRBJ2-7	TGTGCCAGCACCTCCCGGGGGCCAGGGGGATACGAGCAGTACTTC	CASTSRGPGGYEQYF
.	.	TRBV10-2	TRBJ2-5	TGCGCCAGCGAAGGGGAAGAAGAGACCCAGTACTTC	CASEGEEETQYF
.	.	TRBV11-3	TRBJ2-2	TGTGCCAGCAGCTTAGGGATGGAGGCCGGGGAGCTGTTTTTT	CASSLGMEAGELFF
TRBD1	.	TRBV5-6	TRBJ1-2	TGTGCCAGCAGCTCGACAGGGGGCGCTTTTGGCTACACCTTC	CASSSTGGAFGYTF
TRBD2	.	TRBV29-1	TRBJ2-7	TGCAGCGTAGGATTTAGCGGGAACTCCTACGAGCAGTACTTC	CSVGFSGNSYEQYF
.	.	TRBV29-1	TRBJ1-1	TGCAGCGTTGAGGTGGGGGGGCAGACTGAAGCTTTCTTT	CSVEVGGQTEAFF
.	.	TRBV2	TRBJ2-3	TGTGCCAGCAGTGAAGCGCGAGATACGCAGTATTTT	CASSEARDTQYF
TRBD1	.	TRBV27	TRBJ2-7	TGTGCCAGCAGTTTATCGACAGGGGGCGCACACTACGAGCAGTACTTC	CASSLSTGGAHYEQYF
.	.	TRBV27	TRBJ2-3	TGTGCCAGCAGTTTGTTGTCGGGTACGCAGTATTTT	CASSLLSGTQYF
.	.	TRBV7-2	TRBJ1-1	TGTGCCAGCAGCAACCAGGCTGGGGCTTTCTTT	CASSNQAGAFF
TRBD2	once	TRBV5-1	TRBJ2-2	TGCGCCAGCGGGACGGGACTAGCTACCGGGGAGCTGTTTTTT	CASGTGLATGELFF
.	once	TRBV2	TRBJ2-3	TGTGCCAGCAGTGAACGGAGAGCCACAGATACGCAGTATTTT	CASSERRATDTQYF
TRBD1	.	TRBV6-5	TRBJ1-2	TGTGCCAGCAGTTACGGGACAGGGCTTGGCTACACCTTC	CASSYGTGLGYTF
TRBD1	.	TRBV19	TRBJ2-3	TGTGCCAGTAGTAGCGGACAGGGGGTTGCAGATACGCAGTATTTT	CASSSGQGVADTQYF
TRBD2	large	TRBV11-2	TRBJ2-1	TGTGCCAGCAGCTCGGGACTAGCGGGAGGGGGCTACAATGAGCAGTTCTTC	CASSSGLAGGGYNEQFF
.	.	TRBV25-1	TRBJ1-5	TGTGCCAGCAGTGCCGCCGAGAGGGAAGTTCATCAGCCCCAGCATTTT	CASSAAEREVHQPQHF
TRBD2	.	TRBV4-2	TRBJ2-1	TGTGCCAGCAGCCAAGGGACTAGCGGGAGGGTGAGCTCCTACAATGAGCAGTTCTTC	CASSQGTSGRVSSYNEQFF
.	.	TRBV7-9	TRBJ2-5	TGTGCCAGCAGTTTTTCCACTAGCCTAGAGACCCAGTACTTC	CASSFSTSLETQYF
TRBD1	.	TRBV7-2	TRBJ2-3	TGTGCCAGCAGCTGGACAGGGGCCGTCACAGATACGCAGTATTTT	CASSWTGAVTDTQYF
.	.	TRBV5-4	TRBJ1-2	TGTGCCAGCAGCGCCGGACAGCTCTATGGCTACACCTTC	CASSAGQLYGYTF
TRBD1	.	TRBV4-1	TRBJ1-2	TGCGCCAGCAGCCAATTGACAGGGGTAGGTGGCTACACCTTC	CASSQLTGVGGYTF
.	.	TRBV27	TRBJ1-4	TGTGCCAGCAGCCCCAACAGAGCAACTAATGAAAAACTGTTTTTT	CASSPNRATNEKLFF
TRBD1	.	TRBV5-1	TRBJ1-3	TGCGCCAGCAGCTTACAGGGGGAGGCTGGAAACACCATATATTTT	CASSLQGEAGNTIYF
TRBD1	.	TRBV7-3	TRBJ2-3	TGTGCCAGCAGGGGGGGACAGGGGAATACGCAGTATTTT	CASRGGQGNTQYF
TRBD2	once	TRBV7-3	TRBJ2-1	TGTGCCAGCAGCCCTCTAGCGGGTGTCAGTGAGCAGTTCTTC	CASSPLAGVSEQFF
.	.	TRBV18	TRBJ1-5	TGTGCCAGCTCACTTTTATCGGGGGGCAATCAGCCCCAGCATTTT	CASSLLSGGNQPQHF
TRBD2	.	TRBV9	TRBJ2-1	TGTGCCAGCAGCCCCGGGACTATCAATGAGCAGTTCTTC	CASSPGTINEQFF
.	.	TRBV5-1	TRBJ1-4	TGCGCCAGCAGCATCCAGGGTGGGATCGAAAAACTGTTTTTT	CASSIQGGIEKLFF
.	once	TRBV19	TRBJ2-2	TGTGCCAGTCAGCTAGCCGGGGAGCTGTTTTTT	CASQLAGELFF
.	.	TRBV7-9	TRBJ2-7	TGTGCCAGCAGCTTAGCAGTAGACGAGCAGTACTTC	CASSLAVDEQYF
.	.	TRBV28	TRBJ1-5	TGTGCCAGCAGTTCGGGGGACCCGGGTCAGCCCCAGCATTTT	CASSSGDPGQPQHF
.	.	TRBV28	TRBJ1-2	TGTGCCAGCAGTACGGAAGGGAGAGGCTATGGCTACACCTTC	CASSTEGRGYGYTF
TRBD2	.	TRBV19	TRBJ2-1	TGTGCCACCCTCAGGGGCGGGGGGTACAATGAGCAGTTCTTC	CATLRGGGYNEQFF
TRBD1	.	TRBV27	TRBJ2-5	TGTGCCAGCAGTTGGACGGGGACAGGGGATCAAGAGACCCAGTACTTC	CASSWTGTGDQETQYF
.	.	TRBV28	TRBJ1-5	TGTGCCAGCAGAATTCGGGAGAACAATCAGCCCCAGCATTTT	CASRIRENNQPQHF
TRBD1	.	TRBV19	TRBJ1-5	TGTGCCAGTACGGACAGGGGGGATCAGCCCCAGCATTTT	CASTDRGDQPQHF
.	.	TRBV6-5	TRBJ1-2	TGTGCCAGCAGTTTCGGAGGGGTCTATGGCTACACCTTC	CASSFGGVYGYTF
TRBD1	once	TRBV7-2	TRBJ2-2	TGTGCCAGCAGCCCGGGACAGGGGGCGCGAGGCGGGGAGCTGTTTTTT	CASSPGQGARGGELFF
TRBD1	.	TRBV2	TRBJ2-7	TGTGCCAGCAATTTCCCCGGGACAGGTGGCGAGCAGTACTTC	CASNFPGTGGEQYF
.	.	TRBV7-3	TRBJ1-1	TGTGCCAGCAGCTTTAAGCTGGAAGCTTTCTTT	CASSFKLEAFF
TRBD2	.	TRBV27	TRBJ2-1	TGTGCCAGCAGCTCACTACAGGTTTCGGGACTAGTCGGCCGCGAGCAGTTCTTC	CASSSLQVSGLVGREQFF
TRBD2	.	TRBV5-1	TRBJ2-7	TGCGCCAGCAGCTTGTATGGCGGGGGTCCTAACGAGCAGTACTTC	CASSLYGGGPNEQYF
.	.	TRBV7-2	TRBJ2-7	TGTGCCAGCAGCCCTCATGGGGGCGCGTTCTACGAGCAGTACTTC	CASSPHGGAFYEQYF
TRBD1	.	TRBV5-1	TRBJ2-5	TGCGCCAGCAGCCCGACAGGGGGCACGGAGACCCAGTACTTC	CASSPTGGTETQYF